Listed below are T cell receptor beta chains from one sample, sequenced in a study of cytomegalovirus exposure and HLA in healthy donors. TCRdb keeps only in-frame clones here, not all; method: immunoSEQ multiplex PCR. In total, the table holds over 110,000 clones. What was sequenced was PBMCs. The receptors here all came from a male donor in good health and CMV-seronegative. CDR3s include the opening cysteine and the closing phenylalanine or tryptophan. A D gene is named only where the DNA matches it firmly.

>TRBJ2-5|TRBV9|-
TGTGCCAGCAGCTCCGGCCAGGGGGGCGCGGAAGAGACCCAGTACTTC
CASSSGQGGAEETQYF
>TRBJ1-1|TRBV4-1|TRBD1
TGCGCCAGCAGCTCCGGGACAGGATTGAACACTGAAGCTTTCTTT
CASSSGTGLNTEAFF
>TRBJ2-7|TRBV5-4|-
TGTGCCAGCCCCGGGATCTACGAGCAGTACTTC
CASPGIYEQYF
>TRBJ2-7|TRBV19|TRBD2
TGTGCCAGTAGTATGGGGACTAGCGGGGCGAACGAGCAGTACTTC
CASSMGTSGANEQYF
>TRBJ1-3|TRBV4-1|TRBD1
TGCGCCAGCAGCCAAGAAATTCCGGGACAGATTTCTAGCACCATATATTTT
CASSQEIPGQISSTIYF
>TRBJ1-1|TRBV5-8|TRBD1
TGTGCCAGCAGCTTGTGGCTGACAGGGGGCGGCACTGAAGCTTTCTTT
CASSLWLTGGGTEAFF
>TRBJ2-7|TRBV30|-
TGTGCCTGGTATAGGGGTCCCACCTACGAGCAGTACTTC
CAWYRGPTYEQYF
>TRBJ2-2|TRBV5-4|TRBD1
TGTGCCAGCAGCTTGGGGGGACAGGGAGGCACCGGGGAGCTGTTTTTT
CASSLGGQGGTGELFF
>TRBJ1-5|TRBV30|TRBD1
TGTGCCTGGAGTGGACAGGGGCCGAGGGTAGATCAGCCCCAGCATTTT
CAWSGQGPRVDQPQHF
>TRBJ1-2|TRBV27|-
TGTGCCAGCAGTTTTGAAGATAGGGGCGACTATGGCTACACCTTC
CASSFEDRGDYGYTF
>TRBJ1-6|TRBV4-2|TRBD1
TGTGCCAGCAGCCAAGAGCAGGGGGAAGCATCCTATAATTCACCCCTCCACTTT
CASSQEQGEASYNSPLHF
>TRBJ1-1|TRBV9|-
TGTGCCAGCAGCGTTACACAGGGAGTTACCGAAGCTTTCTTT
CASSVTQGVTEAFF
>TRBJ1-2|TRBV2|-
TGTGCCGGGCTGGACTATGGCTACACCTTC
CAGLDYGYTF
>TRBJ1-1|TRBV5-8|TRBD1
TGTGCCAGCAGCTTGGCCAGGGGGTGGGGTGAAGCTTTCTTT
CASSLARGWGEAFF
>TRBJ1-2|TRBV13|TRBD1
TGTGCCAGCAGCTTAGGACAGGGGAACAACTATGGCTACACCTTC
CASSLGQGNNYGYTF
>TRBJ2-3|TRBV19|TRBD1
TGTGCCAGTAGTCCACCATGGACAGGGATTCGCACAGATACGCAGTATTTT
CASSPPWTGIRTDTQYF
>TRBJ1-2|TRBV6-5|-
TGTGCCAGCAGTTACTCGAGTAACTATGGCTACACCTTC
CASSYSSNYGYTF
>TRBJ2-5|TRBV30|TRBD1
TGTGCCGGGGGGACAGGGAGTCAAGAGACCCAGTACTTC
CAGGTGSQETQYF
>TRBJ2-1|TRBV5-6|-
TGTGCCAGCAGCCCGGAAGGGACATTGAGGAATGAGCAGTTCTTC
CASSPEGTLRNEQFF
>TRBJ2-3|TRBV5-1|TRBD2
TGCGCCAGCAGCTACCGGGGCGGGAGGAGCACAGATACGCAGTATTTT
CASSYRGGRSTDTQYF
>TRBJ1-5|TRBV2|-
TGTGCCAGCAGTGGAACAGGTGGGGTTTCGCAGCCCCAGCATTTT
CASSGTGGVSQPQHF
>TRBJ1-2|TRBV11-2|TRBD1
TGTGCCAGCCAACCCGACAGGGTAGGTCATGGCTACACCTTC
CASQPDRVGHGYTF
>TRBJ2-1|TRBV13|-
TGTGCCAGCACCGGCAGACAGGCGTTTAGTGAGCAGTTCTTC
CASTGRQAFSEQFF
>TRBJ2-3|TRBV4-3|TRBD2
TGCGCCAGCAGCCAAAGACTAGCGGGGGGCCGGGATACGCAGTATTTT
CASSQRLAGGRDTQYF
>TRBJ1-1|TRBV18|-
TGTGCCAGCTCAACTAGCGACAGCATGAACACTGAAGCTTTCTTT
CASSTSDSMNTEAFF
>TRBJ2-7|TRBV7-6|-
TGTGCCAGCAGCCAGGACTCTCACTACGAGCAGTACTTC
CASSQDSHYEQYF
>TRBJ2-7|TRBV6-5|-
TGTGCCAGCAGTTACGGCGGGAACTCCTACGAGCAGTACTTC
CASSYGGNSYEQYF
>TRBJ2-3|TRBV14|TRBD1
TGTGCCAGCAGCCAGCTACAGGGGGTTAGCACAGATACGCAGTATTTT
CASSQLQGVSTDTQYF
>TRBJ2-6|TRBV30|-
TGTGCCTGGAGTGCTGGGAAGGGAGGCTACCCTGGGGCCAACGTCCTGACTTTC
CAWSAGKGGYPGANVLTF
>TRBJ2-1|TRBV5-1|TRBD2
TGCGCCAGTAGTAGCGGGGACGTTTACAATGAGCAGTTCTTC
CASSSGDVYNEQFF
>TRBJ2-6|TRBV5-1|-
TGCGCCAGCAGCTTACAGGGTTCTGGGGCCAACGTCCTGACTTTC
CASSLQGSGANVLTF
>TRBJ1-6|TRBV27|TRBD1
TGTGCCAGCAGTAGAAACAGGGGTAATTCACCCCTCCACTTT
CASSRNRGNSPLHF
>TRBJ1-2|TRBV14|-
TGTGCCAGCAGCTCGCAGGCCTGGGGAGGGGTATATGGCTACACCTTC
CASSSQAWGGVYGYTF
>TRBJ2-7|TRBV4-2|TRBD2
TGTGCCAGCAGCCAAGGGCTAGCGGGGGAACCCTACGAGCAGTACTTC
CASSQGLAGEPYEQYF
>TRBJ2-5|TRBV10-3|TRBD2
TGTGCCATCAGTGAGTCTAGCGGGGGGGATTACCAAGAGACCCAGTACTTC
CAISESSGGDYQETQYF
>TRBJ1-2|TRBV5-6|-
TGTGCCAGCAGCCTGGCGGCAGGGGTTGATGGCTACACCTTC
CASSLAAGVDGYTF
>TRBJ1-5|TRBV30|TRBD1
TGTGCCTGGAGTGTGGGGGTCGGGACAGAAAATCAGCCCCAGCATTTT
CAWSVGVGTENQPQHF
>TRBJ2-3|TRBV5-1|TRBD2
TGCGCCAGCAGCTTGCCGACTAGCGGTATAGCAGATACGCAGTATTTT
CASSLPTSGIADTQYF
>TRBJ2-2|TRBV4-3|-
TGCGCCAGCAGCCAAGGACTAGTAGTTGGGACCGGGGAGCTGTTTTTT
CASSQGLVVGTGELFF
>TRBJ2-7|TRBV28|TRBD1
TGTGCCAGCAGTTTATCCGGGACAGGGAGCTCCTACGAGCAGTACTTC
CASSLSGTGSSYEQYF
>TRBJ2-7|TRBV9|TRBD1
TGTGCCAGCAGCGTAGGGACAGGGAACGAGCAGTACTTC
CASSVGTGNEQYF
>TRBJ1-5|TRBV6-1|TRBD1
TGTGCCAGCAGCGGAACAGGGGGCTCTAATCAGCCCCAGCATTTT
CASSGTGGSNQPQHF
>TRBJ2-5|TRBV5-1|-
TGCGCCAGCAGCTTGGTGGCAGGGTCCCAAGAGACCCAGTACTTC
CASSLVAGSQETQYF
>TRBJ1-5|TRBV18|-
TGTGCCAGCTCACCCACGTTAGGGGATCAGCCCCAGCATTTT
CASSPTLGDQPQHF
>TRBJ2-1|TRBV27|TRBD1
TGTGCCAGCAGTTACGGCGGGACAGGGGGCCGGAGGTATGTTGAGCAGTTCTTC
CASSYGGTGGRRYVEQFF
>TRBJ1-5|TRBV5-6|TRBD1
TGTGCCAGCAGCGTCGGGACAGGGACTAATCAGCCCCAGCATTTT
CASSVGTGTNQPQHF
>TRBJ1-3|TRBV4-3|TRBD1
TGCGCCAGCAGCCAGTCCTTCGGGACAGTCCAATCTGGAAACACCATATATTTT
CASSQSFGTVQSGNTIYF
>TRBJ1-1|TRBV11-1|TRBD1
TGTGCCAGCAGCCCCCGGACAGGGGAGATGCACACTGAAGCTTTCTTT
CASSPRTGEMHTEAFF
>TRBJ2-4|TRBV4-2|-
TGTGCCAGCAGCCAGATACTCCTCGGACGGGAACTAGCCAAAAACATTCAGTACTTC
CASSQILLGRELAKNIQYF
>TRBJ1-1|TRBV28|-
TGTGCCAGCAGTTTCCGATCGCCCACCCTATCGACAGGGAACACTGAAGCTTTCTTT
CASSFRSPTLSTGNTEAFF
>TRBJ1-5|TRBV6-5|-
TGTGCCAGCAGTGACAGCCGTAGCAATCAGCCCCAGCATTTT
CASSDSRSNQPQHF
>TRBJ2-7|TRBV2|TRBD1
TGTGCCAGCAAGCCGGGACAGGGGCCCTACGAGCAGTACTTC
CASKPGQGPYEQYF
>TRBJ2-7|TRBV27|-
TGTGCCAGCAGTTTATCGATTGCGGGGTACTACGAGCAGTACTTC
CASSLSIAGYYEQYF
>TRBJ2-7|TRBV4-2|-
TGTGCCAGCAGCCTCACTGCGAAGGGGCTGCCCTACGAGCAGTACTTC
CASSLTAKGLPYEQYF
>TRBJ2-1|TRBV18|-
TGTGCCAGCTCACCGGAGTGGGATGAGCAGTTCTTC
CASSPEWDEQFF
>TRBJ1-3|TRBV7-2|-
TGTGCCAGCAGCTTAATTGGGGGCGTCACGCCTGGAAACACCATATATTTT
CASSLIGGVTPGNTIYF
>TRBJ1-5|TRBV6-1|TRBD1
TGTGCCAGCAGTGCCTTCACGGGACAGGGCTATCAGCCCCAGCATTTT
CASSAFTGQGYQPQHF
>TRBJ2-7|TRBV5-8|TRBD2
TGTGCCAGCAGCCCCGGGAGGGACGAGCAGTACTTC
CASSPGRDEQYF